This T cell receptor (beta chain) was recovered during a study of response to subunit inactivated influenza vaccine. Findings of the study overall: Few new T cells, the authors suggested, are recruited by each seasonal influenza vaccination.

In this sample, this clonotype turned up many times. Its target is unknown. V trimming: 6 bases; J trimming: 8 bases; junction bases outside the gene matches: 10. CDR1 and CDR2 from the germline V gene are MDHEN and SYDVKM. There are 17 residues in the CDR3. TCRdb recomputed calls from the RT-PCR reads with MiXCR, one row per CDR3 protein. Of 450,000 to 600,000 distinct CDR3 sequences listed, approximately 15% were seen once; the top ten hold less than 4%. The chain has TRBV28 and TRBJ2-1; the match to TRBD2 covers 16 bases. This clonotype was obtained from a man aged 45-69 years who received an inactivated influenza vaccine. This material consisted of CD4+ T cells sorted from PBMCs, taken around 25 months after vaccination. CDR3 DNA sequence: TGTGCCAGCAGGGAGGGACTAGCGGGAGGGCCCTCGGATGAGCAGTTCTTC. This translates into CASREGLAGGPSDEQFF.